The 14 T cell receptor beta chains presented below share a single source sample, sequenced in a study of blood T cell repertoires in COVID-19. Assay used: immunoSEQ multiplex PCR; TCRdb lists only in-frame clones, some missing. The sample includes 200,000 to 250,000 clones, roughly four fifths of them seen just once. Sequenced sample: PBMCs or T cells enriched from blood (not recorded which). All receptors come from a woman aged 55-69 years who had recovered from COVID-19.

The gene calls are TRBV5-1 and TRBJ2-5, with 7 bases aligning to TRBD2. The CDR3 consists of 14 residues. Germline CDR1 SGHRS, CDR2 YFSETQ. CDR3 loop: CASTGSGTGETQYF. The CDR3, as DNA: TGCGCTTCGACGGGAAGCGGGACTGGGGAGACCCAGTACTTC.

This chain uses TRBV19 with TRBJ1-6; 9 bases line up with TRBD1. Trimming removed 7 bases from V and 4 bases from J; junction bases left unmatched: 8. The germline V gene has CDR1 LNHDA and CDR2 SQIVND (reference sequence). The length of the CDR3 is 16 residues. In nucleotides, the CDR3 is TGTGCCAGTACCGATTTGACAGGGGGATATAATTCACCCCTCCACTTT. This sequence encodes CASTDLTGGYNSPLHF. The full variable domain, rest sourced from reference TRBV19 and TRBJ1-6, is DGGITQSPKYLFRKEGQNVTLSCEQNLNHDAMYWYRQDPGQGLRLIYYSQIVNDFQKGDIAEGYSVSREKKESFPLTVTSAQKNPTAFYLCASTDLTGGYNSPLHFGNGTRLTVT.

V is TRBV7-9 and J is TRBJ1-4, with 7 bases aligning to TRBD1. Germline trimming cut 5 bases from V and 0 bases from J; bases unmatched to any gene: 6. The CDR3 sequence is 16 residues long. Germline CDR1 is SEHNR and CDR2 is FQNEAQ (reference sequence). CDR3 protein: CASSPGTVATNEKLFF. CDR3 DNA sequence: TGTGCCAGCAGCCCGGGGACAGTTGCAACTAATGAAAAACTGTTTTTT.

This clone was recorded a few times. The V and J genes are TRBV27 and TRBJ1-6; TRBD1 aligns across 7 bases. Germline V gives CDR1 MNHEY, CDR2 SMNVEV (reference sequence). The V segment lost 2 bases and the J segment 9 bases; nucleotides outside the gene matches: 7. This CDR3 is built from 15 residues. The CDR3 DNA follows: TGTGCCAGCAGTTTACAGGGGGAAGGGAGTTCACCCCTCCACTTT. Translation gives CASSLQGEGSSPLHF.

Turning to this clone: In the same sample, other DNA sequences code for this CDR3. The chain links TRBV5-1 to TRBJ1-2; the D is unclear. The V end was cut by 0 bases, the J end by 4 bases, with 10 bases between. CDR1 is SGHRS, CDR2 YFSETQ, per germline. The CDR3 loop spans 14 amino acids. This chain's CDR3 is CASSLESGGYGYTF. The CDR3 DNA sequence: TGCGCCAGCAGCTTGGAGTCAGGTGGCTATGGCTACACCTTC. The complete variable domain, with remaining parts taken from reference TRBV5-1 and TRBJ1-2, reads KAGVTQTPRYLIKTRGQQVTLSCSPISGHRSVSWYQQTPGQGLQFLFEYFSETQRNKGNFPGRFSGRQFSNSRSEMNVSTLELGDSALYLCASSLESGGYGYTFGSGTRLTVV.

This sequence joins TRBV27 and TRBJ1-5, with unresolved D. Deletions cut 3 bases from V and 3 bases from J, with 6 bases between. The V gene's germline CDR1 is MNHEY and CDR2 SMNVEV (reference sequence). The CDR3 consists of 13 residues. The CDR3 protein is CASSFLPNQPQHF. In DNA form, the CDR3 reads TGTGCCAGCAGTTTCCTCCCCAATCAGCCCCAGCATTTT.

This sequence joins TRBV7-3 and TRBJ1-5, with D tentatively TRBD1 (5 bases). The CDR3 extends over 17 amino acids. Germline values: CDR1 SGHTA, CDR2 FQGTGA. The V and J ends lost 1 base and 1 base respectively, with 14 bases between them. Here the CDR3 DNA reads TGTGCCAGCAGCTTAAGTCCAGGGAGGGTGAGCAATCAGCCCCAGCATTTT. Amino acid sequence: CASSLSPGRVSNQPQHF. The variable domain in full, completed from reference TRBV7-3 and TRBJ1-5, reads GAGVSQTPSNKVTEKGKYVELRCDPISGHTALYWYRQSLGQGPEFLIYFQGTGAADDSGLPNDRFFAVRPEGSVSTLKIQRTERGDSAVYLCASSLSPGRVSNQPQHFGDGTRLSIL.

This clone was observed a handful of times. The rearrangement joins TRBV27 to TRBJ1-2; no clear D. CDR1 and CDR2 (germline): MNHEY, SMNVEV (reference sequence). This CDR3 has 14 residues. V shed 4 bases and J shed 9 bases, with 18 bases lying between them. Written as DNA, the CDR3 is TGTGCCAGCAGTTCCCCAGGCGAACATAGTCGCTACACCTTC. This encodes CASSSPGEHSRYTF.

The chain is built from TRBV11-3 and TRBJ2-6; D might be TRBD2 (5 bases). V gave up 2 bases and J gave up 2 bases, with 7 bases separating them. Per germline, CDR1 SGHNT and CDR2 YENEEA. The CDR3 is 15 amino acids. The CDR3 nucleotides are TGTGCCAGCAGCTTACAGACTACTGGGGCCAACGTCCTGACTTTC. Translation gives CASSLQTTGANVLTF.

The chain uses TRBV5-6 and TRBJ1-1; TRBD1 is a possible D gene (6 bases). This CDR3 has 16 amino acids. Germline-derived CDR1 and CDR2 are SGHDT and YYEEEE. The V end was cut by 1 base, the J end by 6 bases, with 19 bases between. CDR3 coding DNA: TGTGCCAGCAGCTTGTATAGCTTGGGGGCTGTCTCTGAAGCTTTCTTT. As protein: CASSLYSLGAVSEAFF. Full variable domain (remainder filled in from reference TRBV5-6 and TRBJ1-1): DAGVTQSPTHLIKTRGQQVTLRCSPKSGHDTVSWYQQALGQGPQFIFQYYEEEERQRGNFPDRFSGHQFPNYSSELNVNALLLGDSALYLCASSLYSLGAVSEAFFGQGTRLTVV.

V usage is TRBV10-2 and J usage is TRBJ1-4; the D gene is possibly TRBD1 (5 bases). The CDR3 runs 14 residues. Germline V gives CDR1 WSHSY, CDR2 SAAADI. V was pared by 5 bases and J by 7 bases, with 14 bases between. The CDR3 sequence is CASSLSGLAEKLFF. The CDR3, as DNA: TGCGCCAGCAGTCTCTCAGGGTTAGCTGAAAAACTGTTTTTT.

The rearrangement links TRBV6-5 to TRBJ1-2; the D is unclear. V was trimmed by 0 bases and J by 1 base, leaving 9 bases between them. The CDR3 is 15 amino acids. The germline V gene encodes CDR1 MNHEY and CDR2 SVGAGI. The chain's CDR3 is CASSYSIESNYGYTF. The DNA for the CDR3 is TGTGCCAGCAGTTACTCGATCGAGAGTAACTATGGCTACACCTTC.

The chain uses TRBV6-5 and TRBJ1-2; 8 nucleotides match TRBD1. After removal of 3 bases from V and 8 bases from J, the junction contained 8 bases not matched to a gene. There are 14 residues in the CDR3. The germline V gene has CDR1 MNHEY and CDR2 SVGAGI. This CDR3 reads CASSYDRTGNGYTF. The CDR3 DNA follows: TGTGCCAGCAGTTATGACCGGACAGGGAACGGCTACACCTTC.

V and J are TRBV15 and TRBJ2-3, with 8 bases fitting TRBD1. Trimming at V came to 5 bases and at J to 3 bases, leaving 7 bases not matched to a gene. Germline V gene data show CDR1 as LNHNV and CDR2 as YYDKDF (reference sequence). The CDR3 is made up of 15 amino acids. CDR3 region: CATSFGQGNTDTQYF. In DNA form, the CDR3 reads TGTGCCACCAGCTTTGGACAGGGTAATACAGATACGCAGTATTTT.